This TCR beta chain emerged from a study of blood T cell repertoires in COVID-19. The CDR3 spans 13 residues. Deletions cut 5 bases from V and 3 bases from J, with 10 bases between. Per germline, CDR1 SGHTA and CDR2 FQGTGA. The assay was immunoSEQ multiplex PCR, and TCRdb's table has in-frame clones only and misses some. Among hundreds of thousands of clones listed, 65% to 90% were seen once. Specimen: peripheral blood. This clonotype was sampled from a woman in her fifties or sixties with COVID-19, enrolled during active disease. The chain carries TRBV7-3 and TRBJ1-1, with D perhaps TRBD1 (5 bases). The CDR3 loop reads CASSATADTEAFF. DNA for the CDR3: TGTGCCAGCAGCGCGACAGCCGACACTGAAGCTTTCTTT.